Presented here are 9 T cell receptor beta chains from one specimen sequenced in a study of T cells in Graves' hyperthyroidism and ophthalmopathy. TCR beta CDR3 sequences were amplified from RNA transcripts. First-round RT-PCR targeting the TCR CDR3 was performed with the HTBI primer set. Using its own MiXCR run on the multiplex PCR reads, TCRdb lists one record per CDR3 protein. Counted here are around 300,000 distinct CDR3 sequences, about 15% occurring once; the ten biggest clones make up under 35%. Source material: blood. All receptors come from a woman aged 45-59 years with Graves' hyperthyroidism that later progressed to Graves' ophthalmopathy.

The rearrangement joins TRBV3-1 to TRBJ1-1; D may be TRBD1 (6 bases). Germline CDR1 LGHDT, CDR2 YNNKEL (reference sequence). The V gene lost 6 bases and the J gene lost 1 base, with 18 bases spanning the gap. The CDR3 extends over 16 amino acids. The DNA for the CDR3 is TGTGCCAGCAGGCCATCGTGGGGGCCTACGAACACTGAAGCTTTCTTT. Translating gives CASRPSWGPTNTEAFF. Filled out from reference TRBV3-1 and TRBJ1-1, the complete variable domain reads DTAVSQTPKYLVTQMGNDKSIKCEQNLGHDTMYWYKQDSKKFLKIMFSYNNKELIINETVPNRFSPKSPDKAHLNLHINSLELGDSAVYFCASRPSWGPTNTEAFFGQGTRLTVV.

This clonotype was counted at least ten times. The chain links TRBV6-6 to TRBJ2-7, with 7 bases matching TRBD1. V lost 0 bases and J lost 3; bases outside the gene matches: 2. This CDR3 comprises 14 residues. Germline CDR1 and CDR2: MNHNY and SVGAGI (reference sequence). The CDR3 protein is CASSYSRGHYEQYF. The CDR3, as DNA: TGTGCCAGCAGTTACTCAAGGGGGCACTACGAGCAGTACTTC.

This clonotype appeared many times. The chain employs TRBV20-1 and TRBJ2-2; the match to TRBD2 covers 8 bases. The CDR3 runs 14 residues. After removal of 6 bases from V and 5 bases from J, the junction contained 8 bases not matched to a gene. Germline V gives CDR1 DFQATT, CDR2 SNEGSKA (reference sequence). The CDR3 here is CSAQSGRGTGELFF. The CDR3, as DNA: TGCAGTGCCCAGAGCGGGAGAGGTACCGGGGAGCTGTTTTTT.

This clonotype was seen at least ten times. The chain employs TRBV20-1 and TRBJ2-1; the D gene is possibly TRBD2 (6 bases). V was shortened by 7 bases and J by 7 bases, with 11 bases between the two germline ends. Germline CDR1 and CDR2: DFQATT and SNEGSKA (reference sequence). The CDR3 length is 11 residues. CDR3 protein: CSELAGNEQFF. The CDR3 DNA reads as TGCAGTGAACTAGCTGGGAATGAGCAGTTCTTC.

This clonotype was detected many times. The gene calls are TRBV7-3 and TRBJ2-7; no firm D call. Between the trimmed V and J ends, which lost 8 bases and 2 bases, there was a span of 10 bases. Germline CDR1 and CDR2: SGHTA and FQGTGA. The CDR3 contains 12 residues. CDR3 DNA sequence: TGTGCCAGCCCTTTCAGTGCCTACGAGCAGTACTTC. The encoded protein is CASPFSAYEQYF. Full variable domain (outside the CDR3, taken from reference TRBV7-3 and TRBJ2-7): GAGVSQTPSNKVTEKGKYVELRCDPISGHTALYWYRQSLGQGPEFLIYFQGTGAADDSGLPNDRFFAVRPEGSVSTLKIQRTERGDSAVYLCASPFSAYEQYFGPGTRLTVT.

This clonotype was picked up many times. CDR3 region: CAHRGLSTEAFF. The CDR3, as DNA: TGTGCCCACCGGGGGTTAAGCACTGAAGCTTTCTTT. The V and J genes are TRBV30 and TRBJ1-1; tentatively, D is TRBD1 (5 bases). CDR3 length: 12 amino acids. V dropped 8 bases and J dropped 4 bases, with 14 bases sitting between them. Per germline, CDR1 GTSNPN and CDR2 SVGIG (reference sequence).

CDR3 protein: CSAREVLAGGLTGELFF. Here the CDR3 DNA reads TGCAGTGCCAGGGAGGTACTAGCGGGAGGGCTAACCGGGGAGCTGTTTTTT. The genes are TRBV20-1 and TRBJ2-2, with 13 bases fitting TRBD2. V was pared by 6 bases and J by 5 bases, with 12 bases of the junction left unmatched. The germline CDR1 and CDR2 sequences are DFQATT and SNEGSKA (reference sequence). The CDR3 sequence is 17 residues long.

This clonotype was observed many times. The chain combines TRBV19 with TRBJ2-5, with 7 nucleotides matching TRBD2. Germline V gene data show CDR1 as LNHDA and CDR2 as SQIVND (reference sequence). The CDR3 consists of 15 residues. The ends lost 3 bases at V and 1 base at J; junction bases unmatched: 5. The CDR3 DNA reads TGTGCCAGTAGTATTCTCTTAGCGGGCCAAGAGACCCAGTACTTC. This encodes CASSILLAGQETQYF.

This clonotype was counted a few times. The V call is TRBV10-3, the J call TRBJ2-3, with 9 nucleotides matching TRBD2. Per the germline V gene, CDR1 is ENHRY and CDR2 is SYGVKD. This CDR3 comprises 16 residues. The ends lost 0 bases at V and 4 bases at J; junction bases unmatched: 5. CDR3 coding DNA: TGTGCCATCAGTGAGTCTGGTAGCGGGAGTCCAGATACGCAGTATTTT. It translates to CAISESGSGSPDTQYF.